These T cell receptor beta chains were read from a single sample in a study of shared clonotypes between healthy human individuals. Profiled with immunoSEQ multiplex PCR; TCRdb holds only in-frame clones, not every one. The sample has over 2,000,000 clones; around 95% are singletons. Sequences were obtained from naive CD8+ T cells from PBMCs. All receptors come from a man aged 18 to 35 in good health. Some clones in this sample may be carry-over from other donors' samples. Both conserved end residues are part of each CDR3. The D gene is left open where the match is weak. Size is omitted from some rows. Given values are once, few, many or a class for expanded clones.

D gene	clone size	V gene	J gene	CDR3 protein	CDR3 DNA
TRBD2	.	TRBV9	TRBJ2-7	CASSIRGGNYEQYF	TGTGCCAGCAGCATCCGGGGGGGAAACTACGAGCAGTACTTC
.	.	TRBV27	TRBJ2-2	CASTLTSNTGELFF	TGTGCCAGCACCCTAACATCGAACACCGGGGAGCTGTTTTTT
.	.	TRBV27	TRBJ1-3	CASSPGGRHSGNTIYF	TGTGCCAGCAGTCCCGGGGGGCGCCACTCTGGAAACACCATATATTTT
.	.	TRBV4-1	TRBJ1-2	CASSQEEAGANYGYTF	TGCGCCAGCAGCCAAGAAGAGGCAGGAGCTAACTATGGCTACACCTTC
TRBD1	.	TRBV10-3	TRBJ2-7	CAISESTGTGAYEQYF	TGTGCCATCAGTGAGTCTACCGGGACAGGCGCCTACGAGCAGTACTTC
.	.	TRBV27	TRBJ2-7	CASSYIDSPYEQYF	TGTGCCAGCAGTTATATAGACTCCCCCTACGAGCAGTACTTC
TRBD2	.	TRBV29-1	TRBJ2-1	CSVLGGLAGVGAIYEQFF	TGCAGCGTGCTGGGTGGGCTAGCGGGAGTGGGGGCTATATATGAGCAGTTCTTC
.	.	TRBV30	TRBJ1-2	CAWSVPSRTGANYGYTF	TGTGCCTGGAGTGTACCCTCGAGGACGGGAGCTAACTATGGCTACACCTTC
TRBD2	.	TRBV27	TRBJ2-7	CASSPSGRYEQYF	TGTGCCAGCAGTCCCAGCGGGAGGTACGAGCAGTACTTC
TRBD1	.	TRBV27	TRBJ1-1	CASSTTGGNTEAFF	TGTGCCAGCAGTACGACAGGGGGGAACACTGAAGCTTTCTTT
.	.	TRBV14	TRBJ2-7	CASRGQAYEQYF	TGTGCCAGCAGAGGCCAGGCCTACGAGCAGTACTTC
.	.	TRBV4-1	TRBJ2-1	CASSLRQASVSYNEQFF	TGCGCCAGCAGCCTCCGGCAGGCCTCTGTTAGCTACAATGAGCAGTTCTTC
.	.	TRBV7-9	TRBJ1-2	CASSSDEGGPNYGYTF	TGTGCCAGCAGCTCCGATGAAGGGGGTCCTAACTATGGCTACACCTTC
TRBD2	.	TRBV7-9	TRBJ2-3	CASSSPSGRVPDTQYF	TGTGCCAGCAGCTCCCCTAGCGGGAGGGTCCCAGATACGCAGTATTTT
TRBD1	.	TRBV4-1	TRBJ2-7	CASSQDQGQGAYEQYF	TGCGCCAGCAGCCAAGATCAGGGACAGGGGGCCTACGAGCAGTACTTC
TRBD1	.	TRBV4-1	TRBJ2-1	CASSLPPPGGYDEQFF	TGCGCCAGCAGCCTCCCGCCGCCAGGGGGCTACGATGAGCAGTTCTTC
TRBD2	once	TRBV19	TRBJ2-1	CASSIVRLAGDAGEQFF	TGTGCCAGTAGTATAGTAAGACTAGCGGGCGACGCTGGTGAGCAGTTCTTC
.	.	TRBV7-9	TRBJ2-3	CASSLALTGSTDTQYF	TGTGCCAGCAGCTTAGCCTTGACGGGTAGCACAGATACGCAGTATTTT
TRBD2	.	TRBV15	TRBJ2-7	CATNPSGRGAYEQYF	TGTGCCACCAATCCAAGCGGGAGGGGGGCCTACGAGCAGTACTTC
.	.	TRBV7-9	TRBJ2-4	CASSPGQGGENIQYF	TGTGCCAGCAGCCCCGGCCAGGGCGGGGAAAACATTCAGTACTTC
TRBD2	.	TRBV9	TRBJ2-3	CASSAAGTSGSLDTQYF	TGTGCCAGCAGCGCCGCGGGGACTAGCGGGAGTTTAGATACGCAGTATTTT
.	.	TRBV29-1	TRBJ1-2	CSVESGASLGYTF	TGCAGCGTTGAATCAGGAGCCTCTTTAGGCTACACCTTC
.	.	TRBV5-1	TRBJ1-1	CASRDTRRNTEAFF	TGCGCCAGCAGGGATACGAGGAGAAACACTGAAGCTTTCTTT
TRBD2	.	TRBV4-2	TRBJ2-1	CASSQAGLADYNEQFF	TGTGCCAGCAGCCAAGCAGGGCTAGCGGACTACAATGAGCAGTTCTTC
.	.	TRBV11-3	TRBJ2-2	CASSSTPGAGELFF	TGTGCCAGCAGCTCCACCCCCGGGGCCGGGGAGCTGTTTTTT
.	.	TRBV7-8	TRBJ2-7	CASSLAQVSYEQYF	TGTGCCAGCAGCTTAGCTCAGGTCTCCTACGAGCAGTACTTC
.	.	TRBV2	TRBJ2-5	CASSEGPGRLEETQYF	TGTGCCAGCAGTGAAGGTCCAGGGCGGCTGGAAGAGACCCAGTACTTC
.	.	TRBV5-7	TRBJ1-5	CASSSGRGYNQPQHF	TGTGCCAGCAGCTCCGGTAGGGGATACAATCAGCCCCAGCATTTT
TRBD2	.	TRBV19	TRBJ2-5	CASSSRLAGGPTRETQYF	TGTGCCAGTAGTTCCCGGCTAGCGGGAGGGCCTACCAGGGAGACCCAGTACTTC
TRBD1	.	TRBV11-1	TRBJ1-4	CASSTRTGGAENEKLFF	TGTGCCAGCAGCACCCGGACAGGGGGCGCAGAAAACGAAAAACTGTTTTTT
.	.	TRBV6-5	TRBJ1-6	CASSGDGLYNSPLHF	TGTGCCAGCAGTGGGGACGGTTTGTATAATTCACCCCTCCACTTT
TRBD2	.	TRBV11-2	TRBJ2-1	CASRLPRGGYYNEQFF	TGTGCCAGCAGGCTCCCCCGGGGGGGATACTACAATGAGCAGTTCTTC
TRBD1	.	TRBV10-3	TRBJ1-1	CAISEEGQGINTEAFF	TGTGCCATCAGTGAGGAAGGACAGGGAATAAACACTGAAGCTTTCTTT
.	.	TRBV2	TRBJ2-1	CASRQPGQGENNEQFF	TGTGCCAGCCGCCAACCGGGGCAGGGAGAAAACAATGAGCAGTTCTTC
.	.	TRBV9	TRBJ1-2	CASSPGSYYGYTF	TGTGCCAGCAGCCCCGGGTCTTACTATGGCTACACCTTC
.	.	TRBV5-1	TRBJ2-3	CASSTRQSTDTQYF	TGCGCCAGCAGCACACGACAGAGCACAGATACGCAGTATTTT
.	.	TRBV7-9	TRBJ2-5	CASSFGGQETQYF	TGTGCCAGCAGCTTTGGCGGCCAAGAGACCCAGTACTTC
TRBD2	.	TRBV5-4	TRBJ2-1	CASSGRLAPNMVGEQFF	TGTGCCAGCAGCGGTCGACTAGCGCCTAATATGGTTGGTGAGCAGTTCTTC
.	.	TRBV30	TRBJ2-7	CAWRMDGSYEQYF	TGTGCCTGGAGGATGGACGGATCCTACGAGCAGTACTTC
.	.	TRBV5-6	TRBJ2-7	CASSTGGGEQYF	TGTGCCAGCAGCACCGGGGGAGGCGAGCAGTACTTC
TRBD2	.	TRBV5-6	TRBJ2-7	CASSFLGAGEQYF	TGTGCCAGCAGCTTTCTTGGAGCGGGGGAGCAGTACTTC
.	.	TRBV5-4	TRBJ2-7	CASSLGVVTSSYEQYF	TGTGCCAGCAGCTTGGGGGTGGTGACTAGCTCCTACGAGCAGTACTTC
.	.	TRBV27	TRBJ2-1	CASSFSQAGYNEQFF	TGTGCCAGCAGTTTTTCGCAGGCCGGCTACAATGAGCAGTTCTTC
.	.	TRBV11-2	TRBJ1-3	CASSLGVSGNTIYF	TGTGCCAGCAGCTTAGGAGTCAGCGGAAACACCATATATTTT
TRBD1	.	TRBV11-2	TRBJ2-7	CASSLAAIIGTGQLYEQYF	TGTGCCAGCAGCTTAGCGGCGATTATAGGGACAGGTCAACTCTACGAGCAGTACTTC
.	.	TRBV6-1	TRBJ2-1	CASDSRDDNEQFF	TGTGCCAGCGACTCTCGAGACGACAATGAGCAGTTCTTC
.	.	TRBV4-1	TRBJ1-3	CASSQTDRQGNTIYF	TGCGCCAGCAGCCAGACGGACAGACAAGGAAACACCATATATTTT
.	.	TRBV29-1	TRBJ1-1	CSVDPPPATEAFF	TGCAGCGTTGATCCCCCCCCGGCTACTGAAGCTTTCTTT
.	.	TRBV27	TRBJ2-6	CASRIGSSGANVLTF	TGTGCCAGCAGAATAGGGAGCTCTGGGGCCAACGTCCTGACTTTC
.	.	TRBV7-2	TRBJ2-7	CAIEGYSYEQYF	TGTGCCATCGAGGGGTACTCCTACGAGCAGTACTTC
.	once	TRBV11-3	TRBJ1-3	CASSLGINRVSGNTIYF	TGTGCCAGCAGCTTAGGCATAAACAGGGTCTCTGGAAACACCATATATTTT
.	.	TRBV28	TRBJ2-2	CASSLMLGGGGELFF	TGTGCCAGCAGTTTAATGTTAGGGGGAGGAGGGGAGCTGTTTTTT
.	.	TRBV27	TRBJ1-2	CASRALANYGYTF	TGTGCCAGCAGGGCGCTGGCAAACTATGGCTACACCTTC
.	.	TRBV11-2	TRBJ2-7	CASSLSGRTYEQYF	TGTGCCAGCAGCTTATCAGGCAGGACCTACGAGCAGTACTTC
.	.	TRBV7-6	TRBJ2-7	CASSLGAYEQYF	TGTGCCAGCAGCTTAGGAGCATACGAGCAGTACTTC
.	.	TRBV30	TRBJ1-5	CAWSVGDRQPQHF	TGTGCCTGGAGTGTAGGTGACAGACAGCCCCAGCATTTT
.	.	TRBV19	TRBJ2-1	CASGSGLYNEQFF	TGTGCCAGTGGCAGCGGACTTTACAATGAGCAGTTCTTC
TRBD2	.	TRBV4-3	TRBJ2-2	CASSQGLAGLTGELFF	TGCGCCAGCAGCCAAGGGCTAGCGGGACTCACCGGGGAGCTGTTTTTT
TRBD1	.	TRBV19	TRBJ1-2	CASSLDRDGYTF	TGTGCCAGTAGTTTGGACAGGGATGGCTACACCTTC
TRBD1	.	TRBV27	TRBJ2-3	CASSDRGWADTQYF	TGTGCCAGCAGTGACAGGGGTTGGGCAGATACGCAGTATTTT